Each of the 11 T cell receptor beta chains below was sequenced from the same sample in a study of blood T cell repertoires in COVID-19. Generated by immunoSEQ multiplex PCR, the TCRdb table keeps only in-frame clones and is missing some. This table has roughly 250,000 clones, around 83% appearing once. What was sequenced was peripheral blood. Every receptor here comes from a man aged 35 to 55 with acute or convalescent COVID-19.

The chain couples TRBV4-2 to TRBJ1-3, with 8 bases matching TRBD1. The J segment lost 7 bases and the V segment lost 2 bases, leaving 10 bases of the junction unmatched. The length of the CDR3 is 16 residues. Germline V CDR1 and CDR2: LGHNA, YNFKEQ. CDR3 coding DNA: TGTGCCAGCAGCCAATCCGGACAGGGTATTCTCAACACCATATATTTT. Its protein product is CASSQSGQGILNTIYF.

This clone was detected once. The V call is TRBV5-4, the J call TRBJ2-1; 7 bases align to TRBD1. There are 16 residues in the CDR3. Germline values: CDR1 SGHNT, CDR2 YYREEE (reference sequence). Trimming cost V 3 bases and J 5 bases; bases outside gene matches: 11. The DNA of the CDR3 is TGTGCCAGCAGCTCCTCCAAAATGACAGGGAACAATGAGCAGTTCTTC. Translated: CASSSSKMTGNNEQFF.

This CDR3 is CASSGYRGEVGELFF. CDR3 sequence (DNA): TGTGCCAGCAGCGGGTATCGCGGCGAGGTAGGGGAGCTGTTTTTT. V is TRBV9 and J is TRBJ2-2; D not certain. The CDR3 has 15 residues. The germline V gene has CDR1 SGDLS and CDR2 YYNGEE. The ends were cut back, 3 bases at V and 8 bases at J, with 17 bases in the middle.

This chain connects TRBV5-5 to TRBJ2-3; 10 positions agree with TRBD2. After removal of 3 bases from V and 4 bases from J, the junction contained 5 bases not matched to a gene. Germline-derived CDR1 and CDR2 are SGHKS and YYEKEE (reference sequence). The CDR3 runs 15 residues. The CDR3: CASSSGTSVADTQYF. The CDR3 bases are TGTGCCAGCAGCTCCGGGACTAGCGTTGCAGATACGCAGTATTTT. The full variable domain, in which reference TRBV5-5 and TRBJ2-3 provide the parts outside the CDR3, is DAGVTQSPTHLIKTRGQQVTLRCSPISGHKSVSWYQQVLGQGPQFIFQYYEKEERGRGNFPDRFSARQFPNYSSELNVNALLLGDSALYLCASSSGTSVADTQYFGPGTRLTVL.

The chain recombines TRBV14 with TRBJ2-2; maybe TRBD2 (5 bases). There are 16 residues in the CDR3. V lost 0 bases and J lost 6, with 14 bases in between. Looked up from germline, CDR1 is SGHDN and CDR2 is FVKESK. As DNA, the CDR3 is TGTGCCAGCAGCCAAGAATATAACGTGCGGGCCGGGGAGCTGTTTTTT. Encoded protein: CASSQEYNVRAGELFF.

The table lists this clone with a few counts. The chain carries TRBV5-6 and TRBJ2-7; D perhaps matches TRBD1 (5 bases). The CDR3 totals 14 residues. Germline CDR1 SGHDT, CDR2 YYEEEE. V shed 1 base and J shed 2 bases, with 10 bases lying between them. The CDR3 bases are TGTGCCAGCAGCTTGCGCGCAGGGACCTACGAGCAGTACTTC. As protein: CASSLRAGTYEQYF.

The chain carries TRBV18 and TRBJ1-5; D call uncertain. The CDR3 is made up of 14 amino acids. V lost 9 bases and J 3 bases, leaving 15 bases between the germline ends. Germline-derived CDR1 and CDR2 are KGHSH and LQKENI. The CDR3 here is CASRTDGLNQPQHF. DNA for the CDR3: TGTGCCAGTCGCACGGACGGACTCAATCAGCCCCAGCATTTT. The full variable domain, completed using reference TRBV18 and TRBJ1-5, is NAGVMQNPRHLVRRRGQEARLRCSPMKGHSHVYWYRQLPEEGLKFMVYLQKENIIDESGMPKERFSAEFPKEGPSILRIQQVVRGDSAAYFCASRTDGLNQPQHFGDGTRLSIL.

This clone was observed once. V and J are TRBV12-3 or TRBV12-4 and TRBJ2-7; tentative D call: TRBD2 (6 bases). V was clipped by 4 bases and J by 5 bases, with 12 bases between them. CDR3 length equals 13 residues. Here the CDR3 reads CASSSGSGHEQYF. The CDR3 DNA is TGTGCCAGCAGTTCAGGTAGCGGCCACGAGCAGTACTTC.

The rearrangement joins TRBV19 to TRBJ2-2; 9 nucleotides match TRBD1. The CDR3 is 14 residues long. Germline V gene lookup returns CDR1 LNHDA and CDR2 SQIVND (reference sequence). Trimming at V came to 11 bases and at J to 1 base, leaving 5 bases not matched to a gene. The CDR3 DNA reads as TGTGCCGCCGGGACAGGGCGGAACACCGGGGAGCTGTTTTTT. This sequence encodes CAAGTGRNTGELFF. The full variable domain, rest sourced from reference TRBV19 and TRBJ2-2, is DGGITQSPKYLFRKEGQNVTLSCEQNLNHDAMYWYRQDPGQGLRLIYYSQIVNDFQKGDIAEGYSVSREKKESFPLTVTSAQKNPTAFYLCAAGTGRNTGELFFGEGSRLTVL.

The chain recombines TRBV29-1 with TRBJ1-3, with D uncertain. The germline CDR1 and CDR2 sequences are SQVTM and ANQGSEA. The V end was cut by 7 bases, the J end by 7 bases, with 17 bases between. The CDR3 extends over 13 amino acids. In DNA, the CDR3 is TGCAGCGCCTCAGGAGGTAATATGAACACCATATATTTT. Amino acids: CSASGGNMNTIYF.

The sample holds a few counts of this clone. V and J are TRBV5-1 and TRBJ1-3; no clear D. Germline values: CDR1 SGHRS, CDR2 YFSETQ. Trimming took off 4 bases at V and 3 bases at J, with 8 bases between the two ends. The CDR3 has 13 amino acids. This CDR3 is CASSEGFGNTIYF. The CDR3, as DNA: TGCGCCAGCAGCGAGGGTTTTGGAAACACCATATATTTT.